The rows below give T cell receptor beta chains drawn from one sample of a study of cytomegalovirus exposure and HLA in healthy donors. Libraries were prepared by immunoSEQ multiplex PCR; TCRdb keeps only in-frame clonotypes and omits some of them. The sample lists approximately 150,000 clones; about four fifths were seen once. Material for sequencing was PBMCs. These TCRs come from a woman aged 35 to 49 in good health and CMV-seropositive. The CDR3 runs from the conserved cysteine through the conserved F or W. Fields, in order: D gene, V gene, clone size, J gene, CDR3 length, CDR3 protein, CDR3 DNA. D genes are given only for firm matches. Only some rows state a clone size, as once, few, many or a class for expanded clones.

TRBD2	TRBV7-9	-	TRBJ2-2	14	CASSFSGLTGELFF	TGTGCCAGCAGCTTTAGCGGGCTTACCGGGGAGCTGTTTTTT
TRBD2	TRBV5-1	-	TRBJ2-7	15	CASSWTSLRIYEQYF	TGCGCCAGCAGCTGGACTAGCCTGAGGATCTACGAGCAGTACTTC
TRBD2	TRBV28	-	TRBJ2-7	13	CASNRRGAVEQYF	TGTGCCAGCAATCGGCGGGGGGCGGTCGAGCAGTACTTC
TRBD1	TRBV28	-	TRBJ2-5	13	CASRTTGGREQYF	TGTGCCAGCAGGACGACAGGGGGTAGGGAGCAGTACTTC
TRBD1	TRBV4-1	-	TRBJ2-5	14	CASSQAEQGETQYF	TGCGCCAGCAGCCAAGCAGAACAGGGGGAGACCCAGTACTTC
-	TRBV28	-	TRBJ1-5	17	CASSFPGSIRSNQPQHF	TGTGCCAGCAGTTTCCCCGGGAGTATCCGGAGCAATCAGCCCCAGCATTTT
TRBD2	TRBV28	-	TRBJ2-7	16	CASSSPASGSPYEQYF	TGTGCCAGCAGTTCCCCTGCTAGCGGGAGCCCCTACGAGCAGTACTTC
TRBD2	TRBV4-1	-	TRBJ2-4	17	CASSPRWEGLAKNIQYF	TGCGCCAGCAGCCCCCGGTGGGAGGGCCTAGCCAAAAACATTCAGTACTTC
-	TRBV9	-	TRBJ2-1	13	CASSVVSGNEQFF	TGTGCCAGCAGCGTAGTATCCGGCAATGAGCAGTTCTTC
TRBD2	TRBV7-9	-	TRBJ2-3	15	CASSRTSGSADTQYF	TGTGCCAGCAGCCGGACTAGCGGGAGTGCAGATACGCAGTATTTT
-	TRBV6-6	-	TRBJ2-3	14	CASSTQGTTDTQYF	TGTGCCAGCAGTACGCAGGGGACAACAGATACGCAGTATTTT
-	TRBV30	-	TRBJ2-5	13	CAWSAPGRETQYF	TGTGCCTGGAGTGCCCCAGGGAGGGAGACCCAGTACTTC
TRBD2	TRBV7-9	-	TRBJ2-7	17	CASSSKRGLVPPHEQYF	TGTGCCAGCAGCTCTAAACGAGGACTAGTCCCCCCCCACGAGCAGTACTTC
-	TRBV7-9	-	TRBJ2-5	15	CASSLGRGYQETQYF	TGTGCCAGCAGCTTAGGTAGAGGGTACCAAGAGACCCAGTACTTC
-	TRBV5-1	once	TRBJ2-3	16	CASSLGSLALTDTQYF	TGCGCCAGCAGCTTGGGTAGCCTAGCGTTGACAGATACGCAGTATTTT
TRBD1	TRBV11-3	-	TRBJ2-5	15	CASSPLQGGKGTQYF	TGTGCCAGCAGCCCCCTACAGGGGGGCAAAGGGACCCAGTACTTC
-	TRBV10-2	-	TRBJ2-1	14	CASMTASSYNEQFF	TGCGCCAGCATGACCGCTAGCTCCTACAATGAGCAGTTCTTC
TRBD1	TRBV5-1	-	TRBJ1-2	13	CASSPRTGYGYTF	TGCGCCAGCAGCCCAAGGACAGGGTATGGCTACACCTTC
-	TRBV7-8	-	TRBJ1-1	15	CASSLQVTLNTEAFF	TGTGCCAGCAGCTTACAGGTAACGCTGAACACTGAAGCTTTCTTT
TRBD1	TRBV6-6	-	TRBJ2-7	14	CASSKRAGGGEQYF	TGTGCCAGCAGCAAAAGGGCAGGGGGCGGCGAGCAGTACTTC
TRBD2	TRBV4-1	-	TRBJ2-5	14	CASSQTRLAETQYF	TGCGCCAGCAGCCAAACTAGACTAGCGGAGACCCAGTACTTC
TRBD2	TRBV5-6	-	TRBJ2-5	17	CASSLGRLAGTQETQYF	TGTGCCAGCAGCTTGGGGAGACTAGCGGGGACACAAGAGACCCAGTACTTC
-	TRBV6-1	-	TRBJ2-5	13	CASTTRPEETQYF	TGTGCCAGCACTACCCGGCCGGAGGAGACCCAGTACTTC
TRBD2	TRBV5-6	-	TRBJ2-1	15	CASSFELAGAREQFF	TGTGCCAGCAGCTTTGAACTAGCGGGAGCCCGTGAGCAGTTCTTC
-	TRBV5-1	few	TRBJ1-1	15	CASSLGVVGNTEAFF	TGCGCCAGCAGCTTGGGTGTAGTTGGGAACACTGAAGCTTTCTTT
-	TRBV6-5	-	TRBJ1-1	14	CASTPRQVNTEAFF	TGTGCCAGCACTCCAAGACAGGTGAACACTGAAGCTTTCTTT
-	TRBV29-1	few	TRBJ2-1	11	CSVGQIHEQFF	TGCAGCGTTGGACAGATCCATGAGCAGTTCTTC
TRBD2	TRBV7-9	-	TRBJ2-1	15	CASSFSLAGVGEQFF	TGTGCCAGCAGCTTTAGTCTAGCGGGAGTGGGTGAGCAGTTCTTC
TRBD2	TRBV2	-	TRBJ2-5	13	CASSGLAGETQYF	TGTGCCAGCAGTGGACTAGCGGGAGAGACCCAGTACTTC
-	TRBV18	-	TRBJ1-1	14	CASSPRTWNTEAFF	TGTGCCAGCTCACCACGTACATGGAACACTGAAGCTTTCTTT
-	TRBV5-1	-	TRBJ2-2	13	CASRRGEDGELFF	TGCGCCAGCCGACGCGGGGAAGACGGGGAGCTGTTTTTT
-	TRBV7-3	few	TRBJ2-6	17	CASSLMSRGAGANVLTF	TGTGCCAGCAGCTTAATGAGCAGGGGAGCTGGGGCCAACGTCCTGACTTTC
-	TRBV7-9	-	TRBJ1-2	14	CASSFRGLGYGYTF	TGTGCCAGCAGCTTCAGGGGTCTGGGTTATGGCTACACCTTC
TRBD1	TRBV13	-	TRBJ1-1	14	CASSPTTGWSEAFF	TGTGCCAGCAGCCCCACGACAGGGTGGTCTGAAGCTTTCTTT
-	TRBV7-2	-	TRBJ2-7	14	CATRGSGGPREQYF	TGTGCCACCAGGGGGTCGGGAGGGCCTAGAGAGCAGTACTTC
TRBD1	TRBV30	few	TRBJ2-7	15	CAWRQRGDRVDEQYF	TGTGCCTGGAGGCAGAGGGGAGACAGGGTCGACGAGCAGTACTTC
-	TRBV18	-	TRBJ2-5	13	CASSPQGEETQYF	TGTGCCAGCTCACCTCAGGGTGAGGAGACCCAGTACTTC
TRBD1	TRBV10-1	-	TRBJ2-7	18	CASRKKDRGRWCSYEQYF	TGCGCCAGCAGGAAGAAGGACAGGGGAAGGTGGTGCTCCTACGAGCAGTACTTC
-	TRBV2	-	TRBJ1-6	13	CASSVRGESPLHF	TGTGCCAGCAGTGTCAGGGGCGAGTCACCCCTCCACTTT
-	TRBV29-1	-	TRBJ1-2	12	CSAGLSNYGYTF	TGCAGCGCGGGACTGTCAAACTATGGCTACACCTTC
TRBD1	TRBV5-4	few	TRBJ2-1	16	CASSLGGGQGDNEQFF	TGTGCCAGCAGCTTGGGGGGGGGACAGGGGGACAATGAGCAGTTCTTC
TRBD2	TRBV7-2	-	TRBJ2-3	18	CASSYPLGLAGNTDTQYF	TGTGCCAGCAGCTACCCCCTGGGACTAGCGGGGAACACAGATACGCAGTATTTT
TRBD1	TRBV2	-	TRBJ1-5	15	CASSVDTGGGQPQHF	TGTGCCAGCAGTGTGGACACAGGGGGGGGTCAGCCCCAGCATTTT
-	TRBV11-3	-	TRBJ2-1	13	CASSLKDFNEQFF	TGTGCCAGCAGCCTGAAGGACTTCAATGAGCAGTTCTTC
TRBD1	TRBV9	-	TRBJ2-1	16	CASSSTGTVSYNEQFF	TGTGCCAGCAGCTCGACCGGGACAGTGTCCTACAATGAGCAGTTCTTC
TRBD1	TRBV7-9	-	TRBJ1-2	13	CASQKGADYGYTF	TGTGCCAGCCAAAAGGGGGCGGACTATGGCTACACCTTC
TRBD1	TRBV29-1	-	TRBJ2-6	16	CSVVGTGYSGANVLTF	TGCAGCGTTGTCGGGACAGGGTACTCTGGGGCCAACGTCCTGACTTTC
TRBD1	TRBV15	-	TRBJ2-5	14	CATSRRQGQETQYF	TGTGCCACCAGCAGAAGACAGGGGCAAGAGACCCAGTACTTC
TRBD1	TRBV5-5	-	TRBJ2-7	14	CASSLGQGGWEQYF	TGTGCCAGCAGCCTGGGACAGGGAGGTTGGGAGCAGTACTTC
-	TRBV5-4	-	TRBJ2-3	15	CASSFDGGSTDTQYF	TGTGCCAGCAGCTTTGATGGCGGGAGCACAGATACGCAGTATTTT
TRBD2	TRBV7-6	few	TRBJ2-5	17	CASSLATSGVSTETQYF	TGTGCCAGCAGCTTAGCAACTAGCGGGGTTTCCACAGAGACCCAGTACTTC
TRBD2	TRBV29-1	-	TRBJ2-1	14	CSAAALAGDNEQFF	TGCAGCGCTGCCGCACTAGCGGGAGACAATGAGCAGTTCTTC
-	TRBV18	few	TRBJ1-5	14	CASSPGGDNQPQHF	TGTGCCAGCTCACCAGGGGGCGACAATCAGCCCCAGCATTTT